The rows below give T cell receptor beta chains drawn from one sample of a study of T cell responses to AZD1222 COVID-19 vaccine. Repertoires were generated with immunoSEQ multiplex PCR, while TCRdb's copy carries only in-frame clones and drops some. The sample holds about 180,000 clones; around nine tenths are singletons and the top ten take under 14%. The sequences come from peripheral blood, collected 28 days after the second AZD1222 dose. The source of these receptors is an adult who received the AZD1222 COVID-19 vaccine. Both conserved end residues are part of each CDR3. Fields, in order: V gene, J gene, clone size, D gene, CDR3 protein, CDR3 DNA. The D gene is left open where the match is weak. Not every row has a clone size; where given, it reads once, few, many or a size class.

v_gene: TRBV19; j_gene: TRBJ1-5; abundance: .; d_gene: .; CDR3aa: CASSPRSPGTSTNSNQPQHF; CDR3nt: TGTGCCAGTAGTCCTCGTTCTCCAGGGACTAGCACTAATAGCAATCAGCCCCAGCATTTT
v_gene: TRBV12-3/TRBV12-4; j_gene: TRBJ1-3; abundance: .; d_gene: .; CDR3aa: CASSSPIKGAIYF; CDR3nt: TGTGCCAGCAGCTCACCAATAAAGGGCGCCATATATTTT
v_gene: TRBV5-1; j_gene: TRBJ2-7; abundance: .; d_gene: .; CDR3aa: CASRGPGVEQYF; CDR3nt: TGCGCCAGCAGGGGTCCTGGGGTCGAGCAGTACTTC
v_gene: TRBV3-1/TRBV3-2; j_gene: TRBJ2-7; abundance: .; d_gene: .; CDR3aa: CASSGGSYEQYF; CDR3nt: TGTGCCAGCAGCGGGGGGAGCTACGAGCAGTACTTC
v_gene: TRBV3-1/TRBV3-2; j_gene: TRBJ1-1; abundance: once; d_gene: .; CDR3aa: CASSQDTVNIEAFF; CDR3nt: TGTGCCAGCAGCCAAGATACAGTAAATATTGAAGCTTTCTTT
v_gene: TRBV11-2; j_gene: TRBJ1-3; abundance: .; d_gene: TRBD1; CDR3aa: CASSRWDRGSLRSGNTIYF; CDR3nt: TGTGCCAGCAGCCGATGGGACAGGGGATCCCTTCGCTCTGGAAACACCATATATTTT
v_gene: TRBV7-9; j_gene: TRBJ1-6; abundance: .; d_gene: .; CDR3aa: CASSLDQGRGDSPLHF; CDR3nt: TGTGCCAGCAGCTTAGATCAGGGCAGGGGAGATTCACCCCTCCACTTT
v_gene: TRBV5-6; j_gene: TRBJ2-1; abundance: .; d_gene: TRBD2; CDR3aa: CASSLAGGYDNEQFF; CDR3nt: TGTGCCAGCAGCTTGGCCGGGGGGTATGACAATGAGCAGTTCTTC
v_gene: TRBV7-8; j_gene: TRBJ1-1; abundance: once; d_gene: TRBD1; CDR3aa: CASSFHRGGMNTEAFF; CDR3nt: TGTGCCAGCAGCTTTCACAGGGGGGGCATGAACACTGAAGCTTTCTTT
v_gene: TRBV5-5; j_gene: TRBJ1-2; abundance: .; d_gene: .; CDR3aa: CASSLAGSNNYGYTF; CDR3nt: TGTGCCAGCAGCTTGGCGGGCAGCAATAACTATGGCTACACCTTC
v_gene: TRBV6-2/TRBV6-3; j_gene: TRBJ1-5; abundance: once; d_gene: .; CDR3aa: CASSYRDRPQHF; CDR3nt: TGTGCCAGCAGTTACCGGGATCGGCCCCAGCATTTT
v_gene: TRBV19; j_gene: TRBJ1-1; abundance: once; d_gene: TRBD1; CDR3aa: CASSIEDRGTEAFF; CDR3nt: TGTGCCAGTAGTATAGAGGACAGGGGGACTGAAGCTTTCTTT
v_gene: TRBV9; j_gene: TRBJ2-2; abundance: .; d_gene: .; CDR3aa: CASSVKQVTGELFF; CDR3nt: TGTGCCAGCAGCGTAAAACAGGTCACCGGGGAGCTGTTTTTT
v_gene: TRBV4-3; j_gene: TRBJ1-3; abundance: .; d_gene: .; CDR3aa: CASSQAIGGMSSGNTIYF; CDR3nt: TGCGCCAGCAGCCAAGCGATCGGGGGTATGAGCTCTGGAAACACCATATATTTT
v_gene: TRBV3-1/TRBV3-2; j_gene: TRBJ2-7; abundance: .; d_gene: TRBD1; CDR3aa: CASSQVTGLSYEQYF; CDR3nt: TGTGCCAGCAGCCAAGTGACAGGGCTTTCCTACGAGCAGTACTTC
v_gene: TRBV19; j_gene: TRBJ2-7; abundance: .; d_gene: TRBD2; CDR3aa: CAAGGGSSYEQYF; CDR3nt: TGTGCCGCCGGCGGGGGGAGCTCCTACGAGCAGTACTTC
v_gene: TRBV3-1/TRBV3-2; j_gene: TRBJ2-7; abundance: .; d_gene: TRBD2; CDR3aa: CASSQGWTRRHF; CDR3nt: TGTGCCAGCAGCCAAGGGTGGACTAGACGGCACTTC
v_gene: TRBV6-5; j_gene: TRBJ1-4; abundance: .; d_gene: .; CDR3aa: CASRHRTPNEKLFF; CDR3nt: TGTGCCAGCAGGCACAGGACCCCTAATGAAAAACTGTTTTTT
v_gene: TRBV6-5; j_gene: TRBJ2-7; abundance: few; d_gene: TRBD1; CDR3aa: CASTRGGQGVYEQYF; CDR3nt: TGTGCCAGCACGAGAGGAGGACAGGGGGTCTACGAGCAGTACTTC
v_gene: TRBV25-1; j_gene: TRBJ2-3; abundance: .; d_gene: TRBD1; CDR3aa: CASSGRDRGTDTQYF; CDR3nt: TGTGCCAGCAGTGGCCGGGACAGGGGCACAGATACGCAGTATTTT
v_gene: TRBV5-1; j_gene: TRBJ1-1; abundance: .; d_gene: .; CDR3aa: CASSLTQLNTEAFF; CDR3nt: TGCGCCAGCAGCTTGACACAGTTGAACACTGAAGCTTTCTTT
v_gene: TRBV12-5; j_gene: TRBJ1-5; abundance: .; d_gene: .; CDR3aa: CASSSSRGSNQPQHF; CDR3nt: TGTGCTAGTAGCTCAAGCAGGGGTTCCAATCAGCCCCAGCATTTT
v_gene: TRBV29-1; j_gene: TRBJ1-4; abundance: .; d_gene: .; CDR3aa: CSVLLSFEKLFF; CDR3nt: TGCAGCGTTCTATTAAGTTTTGAAAAACTGTTTTTT
v_gene: TRBV30; j_gene: TRBJ2-7; abundance: .; d_gene: TRBD1; CDR3aa: CAWMGQAVPYEQYF; CDR3nt: TGTGCCTGGATGGGACAGGCGGTACCCTACGAGCAGTACTTC
v_gene: TRBV29-1; j_gene: TRBJ1-1; abundance: .; d_gene: .; CDR3aa: CSVEDSTEAFF; CDR3nt: TGCAGCGTTGAAGACTCCACTGAAGCTTTCTTT
v_gene: TRBV11-2; j_gene: TRBJ1-3; abundance: .; d_gene: TRBD1; CDR3aa: CASRRQGSGNTIYF; CDR3nt: TGTGCCAGCAGAAGACAGGGTTCTGGAAACACCATATATTTT
v_gene: TRBV5-5; j_gene: TRBJ1-2; abundance: .; d_gene: .; CDR3aa: CASSLALGPQVGYGYTF; CDR3nt: TGTGCCAGCAGCTTGGCCCTTGGACCTCAAGTGGGCTATGGCTACACCTTC
v_gene: TRBV19; j_gene: TRBJ2-7; abundance: .; d_gene: .; CDR3aa: CASSMSGYEQYF; CDR3nt: TGTGCCAGTAGTATGAGCGGGTACGAGCAGTACTTC
v_gene: TRBV19; j_gene: TRBJ2-2; abundance: .; d_gene: .; CDR3aa: CASSIVRAGELFF; CDR3nt: TGTGCCAGTAGTATAGTTAGGGCGGGGGAGCTGTTTTTT
v_gene: TRBV7-2; j_gene: TRBJ2-7; abundance: .; d_gene: .; CDR3aa: CASSLAGQNYEQYF; CDR3nt: TGTGCCAGCAGCTTAGCGGGGCAGAACTACGAGCAGTACTTC
v_gene: TRBV6-5; j_gene: TRBJ2-2; abundance: .; d_gene: TRBD2; CDR3aa: CASRSGGAVTGELFF; CDR3nt: TGTGCCAGCAGATCGGGGGGTGCAGTAACCGGGGAGCTGTTTTTT
v_gene: TRBV9; j_gene: TRBJ2-3; abundance: .; d_gene: .; CDR3aa: CASSTNLAADTQYF; CDR3nt: TGTGCCAGCAGCACCAACCTAGCTGCAGATACGCAGTATTTT
v_gene: TRBV7-8; j_gene: TRBJ1-2; abundance: .; d_gene: TRBD1; CDR3aa: CASSHFDRGYGYTF; CDR3nt: TGTGCCAGCAGCCATTTCGACAGGGGTTATGGCTACACCTTC
v_gene: TRBV7-2; j_gene: TRBJ2-1; abundance: .; d_gene: .; CDR3aa: CASSLLLTRDRLFF; CDR3nt: TGTGCCAGCAGCTTATTGCTGACGCGGGACAGACTGTTCTTC
v_gene: TRBV7-8; j_gene: TRBJ1-1; abundance: .; d_gene: TRBD1; CDR3aa: CASRRTGMTEAFF; CDR3nt: TGTGCCAGCAGGCGGACAGGGATGACTGAAGCTTTCTTT
v_gene: TRBV7-8; j_gene: TRBJ2-7; abundance: .; d_gene: TRBD1; CDR3aa: CASSSPRQGFYEQYF; CDR3nt: TGTGCCAGCAGCTCCCCCCGACAGGGGTTTTACGAGCAGTACTTC
v_gene: TRBV18; j_gene: TRBJ2-7; abundance: .; d_gene: TRBD1; CDR3aa: CASSQDRGHSEQYF; CDR3nt: TGTGCCAGCTCACAGGACAGGGGACACTCCGAGCAGTACTTC
v_gene: TRBV25-1; j_gene: TRBJ1-2; abundance: .; d_gene: .; CDR3aa: CASSPLGQTYGYTF; CDR3nt: TGTGCCAGCAGTCCCTTGGGACAAACCTATGGCTACACCTTC
v_gene: TRBV4-2; j_gene: TRBJ2-2; abundance: .; d_gene: TRBD2; CDR3aa: CASSQATSGEYGNTGELFF; CDR3nt: TGTGCCAGCAGCCAAGCCACTAGCGGGGAATATGGGAACACCGGGGAGCTGTTTTTT
v_gene: TRBV5-4; j_gene: TRBJ2-5; abundance: .; d_gene: TRBD1; CDR3aa: CASSLDRGQETQYF; CDR3nt: TGTGCCAGCAGCTTGGACAGGGGGCAAGAGACCCAGTACTTC
v_gene: TRBV6-1; j_gene: TRBJ1-6; abundance: once; d_gene: .; CDR3aa: CASSEAVQESSYNSPLHF; CDR3nt: TGTGCCAGCAGTGAAGCGGTGCAGGAGAGCTCCTATAATTCACCCCTCCACTTT
v_gene: TRBV5-1; j_gene: TRBJ2-7; abundance: .; d_gene: .; CDR3aa: CASSSSLQDLEQYF; CDR3nt: TGCGCCAGCAGCTCGTCTTTACAGGATCTCGAGCAGTACTTC
v_gene: TRBV19; j_gene: TRBJ1-2; abundance: .; d_gene: .; CDR3aa: CASSITYSHRNGYTF; CDR3nt: TGTGCCAGTAGTATAACATACTCCCATAGAAATGGCTACACCTTC
v_gene: TRBV30; j_gene: TRBJ1-2; abundance: .; d_gene: .; CDR3aa: CAWSTGGLGYTF; CDR3nt: TGTGCCTGGAGTACCGGGGGTTTGGGCTACACCTTC
v_gene: TRBV5-6; j_gene: TRBJ2-2; abundance: .; d_gene: TRBD2; CDR3aa: CASSLQGLAGTGELFF; CDR3nt: TGTGCCAGCAGCTTGCAGGGGCTAGCGGGCACCGGGGAGCTGTTTTTT
v_gene: TRBV27; j_gene: TRBJ1-5; abundance: .; d_gene: .; CDR3aa: CASSFMGADQPQHF; CDR3nt: TGTGCCAGCAGTTTCATGGGGGCTGATCAGCCCCAGCATTTT
v_gene: TRBV5-1; j_gene: TRBJ2-1; abundance: .; d_gene: .; CDR3aa: CASSLQLLNEQFF; CDR3nt: TGCGCCAGCAGCCTACAACTACTGAATGAGCAGTTCTTC
v_gene: TRBV4-1; j_gene: TRBJ2-2; abundance: .; d_gene: .; CDR3aa: CASSQGRATGELFF; CDR3nt: TGCGCCAGCAGCCAAGGGAGGGCCACCGGGGAGCTGTTTTTT
v_gene: TRBV9; j_gene: TRBJ2-6; abundance: .; d_gene: TRBD1; CDR3aa: CASSVEGGQVSGANVLTF; CDR3nt: TGTGCCAGCAGCGTAGAAGGGGGCCAAGTATCTGGGGCCAACGTCCTGACTTTC
v_gene: TRBV5-1; j_gene: TRBJ2-3; abundance: .; d_gene: .; CDR3aa: CASSLGGSTDTQYF; CDR3nt: TGCGCCAGCAGCTTGGGGGGAAGCACAGATACGCAGTATTTT
v_gene: TRBV19; j_gene: TRBJ2-3; abundance: .; d_gene: TRBD2; CDR3aa: CASRSTSGRTDTQYF; CDR3nt: TGTGCCAGTAGATCGACTAGCGGACGCACAGATACGCAGTATTTT
v_gene: TRBV11-1; j_gene: TRBJ1-5; abundance: .; d_gene: .; CDR3aa: CASSLDRDQPQHF; CDR3nt: TGTGCCAGCAGCTTGGACAGAGATCAGCCCCAGCATTTT
v_gene: TRBV4-1; j_gene: TRBJ2-5; abundance: .; d_gene: TRBD2; CDR3aa: CASSRELGTSGGPGETQYF; CDR3nt: TGCGCCAGCAGCCGCGAACTCGGGACTAGCGGGGGGCCCGGGGAGACCCAGTACTTC